This passage covers 9 T cell receptor beta chains from one sample sequenced in a study of beta chain features in type 1 diabetes. The entirety of the isolated RNA underwent reverse transcription, so expressed TCRB transcripts were sequenced. Repertoires were generated with immunoSEQ multiplex PCR, while TCRdb's copy carries only in-frame clones and drops some. The sample yields around 250,000 clones, under 70% seen once. Sequencing input: naive CD4+ T cells from blood. The source of these receptors is a man aged 30 to 45 in good health.

The chain joins TRBV5-1 to TRBJ2-1; 8 bases fit TRBD2. This CDR3 has 15 amino acids. J was trimmed by 7 bases and V by 3 bases; bases with no gene match: 9. Germline V gene lookup returns CDR1 SGHRS and CDR2 YFSETQ. CDR3 sequence: CASSSAAGVGNEQFF. The DNA for the CDR3 is TGCGCCAGCAGCTCCGCAGCGGGAGTGGGTAATGAGCAGTTCTTC.

CDR3 sequence reads: CAWSVGVTDTQYF. CDR3 sequence (DNA): TGTGCCTGGAGTGTAGGGGTCACAGATACGCAGTATTTT. The rearrangement joins TRBV30 to TRBJ2-3, with D perhaps TRBD1 (5 bases). Germline V CDR1 and CDR2: GTSNPN, SVGIG (reference sequence). CDR3 length equals 13 residues. Between the trimmed V and J ends, which lost 0 bases and 2 bases, there was a span of 6 bases.

The chain combines TRBV5-4 with TRBJ2-7; 9 bases match TRBD2. The CDR3 contains 16 residues. CDR1 and CDR2 from the germline V gene are SGHNT and YYREEE (reference sequence). Trimming removed 0 bases from V and 3 bases from J; junction bases left unmatched: 7. The CDR3 here is CASSLGGGRAVYEQYF. CDR3 coding DNA: TGTGCCAGCAGCTTGGGTGGCGGGAGGGCCGTCTACGAGCAGTACTTC.

The rearrangement uses TRBV5-6 and TRBJ2-5, with unresolved D. Germline assignment: CDR1 SGHDT and CDR2 YYEEEE. This CDR3 spans 11 amino acids. Trimming stripped 5 bases from V and 4 bases from J, with 6 bases between. This CDR3 is CASRSRETQYF. The CDR3 region has the DNA TGTGCCAGCAGGTCCCGAGAGACCCAGTACTTC. Supplemented by reference TRBV5-6 and TRBJ2-5, the full variable domain reads DAGVTQSPTHLIKTRGQQVTLRCSPKSGHDTVSWYQQALGQGPQFIFQYYEEEERQRGNFPDRFSGHQFPNYSSELNVNALLLGDSALYLCASRSRETQYFGPGTRLLVL.

J is TRBJ2-7 and V is TRBV30, with 10 bases identical to TRBD2. Germline V gene sequence: CDR1 GTSNPN, CDR2 SVGIG (reference sequence). This CDR3 spans 17 amino acids. With V trimmed by 4 bases and J by 4 bases, 16 bases remained unmatched. As DNA, the CDR3 is TGTGCCTGGACCCCCGGGGGGAGCGGGAGGGCCATGTACGAGCAGTACTTC. Translation: CAWTPGGSGRAMYEQYF.

This clone was counted a few times. The sample has other DNA sequences that encode this CDR3 too. The gene calls are TRBV29-1 and TRBJ2-5, with 8 nucleotides matching TRBD1. Germline V gene data show CDR1 as SQVTM and CDR2 as ANQGSEA. Trimming at V came to 4 bases and at J to 2 bases, leaving 0 bases not matched to a gene. CDR3 length: 12 residues. DNA of the CDR3: TGCAGCGTTGGGACAGGGCAAGAGACCCAGTACTTC. Its translation is CSVGTGQETQYF.

This clone turned up a few times. Within the sample, other DNA sequences also encode this same CDR3. The chain carries TRBV20-1 and TRBJ1-1; D is uncertain. The CDR3 spans 11 residues. The germline V gene has CDR1 DFQATT and CDR2 SNEGSKA (reference sequence). V was shortened by 6 bases and J by 3 bases, with 8 bases between the two germline ends. The CDR3 coding sequence is TGCAGTGCCCGCGGGGACACTGAAGCTTTCTTT. Translating it yields CSARGDTEAFF.

This chain links TRBV7-9 with TRBJ2-7; no firm D call. Germline V lookup: CDR1 SEHNR, CDR2 FQNEAQ (reference sequence). The CDR3 runs 13 residues. Trimming left V 7 bases short and J 6 bases short, with 16 bases between. The CDR3 nucleotides read TGTGCCAGCACGGAAGACCCCGGGTTCGAGCAGTACTTC. It yields the protein CASTEDPGFEQYF.

This chain joins TRBV9 and TRBJ2-5, with D perhaps given as TRBD1 or TRBD2 (6 bases each). Trimming stripped 0 bases from V and 4 bases from J, with 10 bases between. The germline CDR1 and CDR2 sequences are SGDLS and YYNGEE. This CDR3 comprises 14 residues. Here the CDR3 DNA reads TGTGCCAGCAGCGTAGAGGGGGGAGGAGAGACCCAGTACTTC. Amino acid sequence: CASSVEGGGETQYF.